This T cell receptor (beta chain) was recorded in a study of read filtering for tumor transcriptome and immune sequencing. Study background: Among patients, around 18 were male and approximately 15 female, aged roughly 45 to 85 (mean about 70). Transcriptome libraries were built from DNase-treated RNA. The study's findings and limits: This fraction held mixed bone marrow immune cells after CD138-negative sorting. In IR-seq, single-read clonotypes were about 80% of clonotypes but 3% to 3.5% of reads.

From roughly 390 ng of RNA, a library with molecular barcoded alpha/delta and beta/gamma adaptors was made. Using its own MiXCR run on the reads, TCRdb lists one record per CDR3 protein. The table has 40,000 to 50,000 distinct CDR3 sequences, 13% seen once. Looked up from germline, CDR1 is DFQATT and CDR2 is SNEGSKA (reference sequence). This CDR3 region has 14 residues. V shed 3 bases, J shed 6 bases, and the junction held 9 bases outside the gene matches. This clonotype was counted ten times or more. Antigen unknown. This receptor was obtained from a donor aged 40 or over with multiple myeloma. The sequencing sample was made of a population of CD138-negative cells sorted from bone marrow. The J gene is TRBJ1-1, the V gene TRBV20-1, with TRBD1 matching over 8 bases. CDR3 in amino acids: CSARLKDRDAEAFF. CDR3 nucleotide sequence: TGCAGTGCTAGGTTGAAGGACAGGGACGCTGAAGCTTTCTTT.